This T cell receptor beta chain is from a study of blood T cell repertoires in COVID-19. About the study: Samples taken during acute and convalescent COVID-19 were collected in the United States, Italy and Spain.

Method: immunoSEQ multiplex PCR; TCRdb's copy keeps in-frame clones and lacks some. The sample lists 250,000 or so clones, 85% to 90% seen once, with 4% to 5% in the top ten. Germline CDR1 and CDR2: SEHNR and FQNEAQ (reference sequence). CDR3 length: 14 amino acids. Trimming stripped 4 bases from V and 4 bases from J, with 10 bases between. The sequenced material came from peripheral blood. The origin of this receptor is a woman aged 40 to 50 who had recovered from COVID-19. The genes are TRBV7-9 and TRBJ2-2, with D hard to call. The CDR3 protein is CASSYYGTTGELFF. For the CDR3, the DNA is TGTGCCAGCAGCTACTATGGAACCACCGGGGAGCTGTTTTTT.